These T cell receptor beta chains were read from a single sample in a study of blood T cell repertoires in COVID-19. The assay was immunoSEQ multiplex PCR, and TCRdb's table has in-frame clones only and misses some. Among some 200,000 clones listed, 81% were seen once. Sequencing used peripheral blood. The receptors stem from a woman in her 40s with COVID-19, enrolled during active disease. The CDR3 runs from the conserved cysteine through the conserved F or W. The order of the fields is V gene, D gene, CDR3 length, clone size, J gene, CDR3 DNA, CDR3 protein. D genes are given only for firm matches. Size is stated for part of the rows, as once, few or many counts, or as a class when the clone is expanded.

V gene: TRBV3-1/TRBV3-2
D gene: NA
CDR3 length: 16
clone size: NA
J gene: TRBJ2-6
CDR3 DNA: TGTGCCAGCAGCCAAGATTGGGGCACTGGGGCCAACGTCCTGACTTTC
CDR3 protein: CASSQDWGTGANVLTF

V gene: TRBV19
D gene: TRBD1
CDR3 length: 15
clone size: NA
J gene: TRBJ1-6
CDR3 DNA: TGTGCCAGCGGTGGTCTGGGGACAGTGAATTCACCCCTCCACTTT
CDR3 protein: CASGGLGTVNSPLHF

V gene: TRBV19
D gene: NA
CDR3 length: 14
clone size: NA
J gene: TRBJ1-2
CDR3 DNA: TGTGCCAGTAGTATATCACGGGAAGGCGGTGGCTACACCTTC
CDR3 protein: CASSISREGGGYTF

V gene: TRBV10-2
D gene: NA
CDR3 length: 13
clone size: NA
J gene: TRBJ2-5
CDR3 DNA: TGCGCCAGCAGTCACCTGCGTCAAGAGACCCAGTACTTC
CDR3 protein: CASSHLRQETQYF

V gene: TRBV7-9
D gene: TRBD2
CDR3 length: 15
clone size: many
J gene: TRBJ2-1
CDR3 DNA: TGTGCCAGCAGCTTCGGCCTAGCGGAGATCAATGAGCAGTTCTTC
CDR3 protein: CASSFGLAEINEQFF

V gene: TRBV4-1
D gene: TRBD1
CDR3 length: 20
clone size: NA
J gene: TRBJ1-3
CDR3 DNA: TGCGCCAGCAGCCAAGATATGACAGGGGCCAACTTCAACTCTGGAAACACCATATATTTT
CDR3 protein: CASSQDMTGANFNSGNTIYF

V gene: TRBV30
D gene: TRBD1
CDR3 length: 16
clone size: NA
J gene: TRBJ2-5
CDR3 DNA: TGTGCCTGGGTGACAGGGTTTCCACGCGGGCAAGAGACCCAGTACTTC
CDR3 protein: CAWVTGFPRGQETQYF

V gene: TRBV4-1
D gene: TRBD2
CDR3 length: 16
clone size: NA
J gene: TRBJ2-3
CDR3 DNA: TGCGCCAGCAGCCAAGATGGTCTAGCGGAGCCAGATACGCAGTATTTT
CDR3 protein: CASSQDGLAEPDTQYF

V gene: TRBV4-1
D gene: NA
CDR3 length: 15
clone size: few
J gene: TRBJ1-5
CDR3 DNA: TGCGCCAGCAGCCAAGATTGGAGTAGCAATCAGCCCCAGCATTTT
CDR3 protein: CASSQDWSSNQPQHF

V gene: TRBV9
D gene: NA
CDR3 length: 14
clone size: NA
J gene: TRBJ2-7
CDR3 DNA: TGTGCCAGCAGCGTAGCCAGTACCTCCTACGAGCAGTACTTC
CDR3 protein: CASSVASTSYEQYF

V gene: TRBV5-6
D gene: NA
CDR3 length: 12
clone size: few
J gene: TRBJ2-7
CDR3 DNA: TGTGCCAGCAGGAAGGGGTTCTACGAGCAGTACTTC
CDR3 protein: CASRKGFYEQYF

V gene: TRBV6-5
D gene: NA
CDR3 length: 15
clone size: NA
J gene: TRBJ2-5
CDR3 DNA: TGTGCTTTGACTCCTTTTAGGACAGCCGGGGAGACCCAGTACTTC
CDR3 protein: CALTPFRTAGETQYF

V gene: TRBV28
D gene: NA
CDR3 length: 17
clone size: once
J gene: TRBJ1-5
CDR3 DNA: TGTGCCAGCAGTTTATATGCTTTGGGGAGGGTCAATCAGCCCCAGCATTTT
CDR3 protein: CASSLYALGRVNQPQHF

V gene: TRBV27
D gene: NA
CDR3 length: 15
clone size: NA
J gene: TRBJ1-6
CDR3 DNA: TGTGCCAGCAGTTTGTCAGGGACACCAAATTCACCCCTCCACTTT
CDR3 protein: CASSLSGTPNSPLHF

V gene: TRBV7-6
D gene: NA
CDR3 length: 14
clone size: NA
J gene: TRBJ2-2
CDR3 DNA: TGTGCCAGCAGCTTCTACGCGGGGACCGGGGAGCTGTTTTTT
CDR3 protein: CASSFYAGTGELFF

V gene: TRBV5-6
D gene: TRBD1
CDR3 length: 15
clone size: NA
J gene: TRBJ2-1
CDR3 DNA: TGTGCCAGCGGTCTCACGGGACAGGGTACGAATGAGCAGTTCTTC
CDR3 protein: CASGLTGQGTNEQFF

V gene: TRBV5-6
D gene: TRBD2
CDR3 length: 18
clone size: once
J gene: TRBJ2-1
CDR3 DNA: TGTGCCAGCAGCCGGCTAGCGGGGGAGGCCACTGGGAGGAATGAGCAGTTCTTC
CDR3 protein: CASSRLAGEATGRNEQFF

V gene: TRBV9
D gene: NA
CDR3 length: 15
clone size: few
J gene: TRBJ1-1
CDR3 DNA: TGTGCCAGCAGCGTAGATCCAGGGCTGAACACTGAAGCTTTCTTT
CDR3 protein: CASSVDPGLNTEAFF

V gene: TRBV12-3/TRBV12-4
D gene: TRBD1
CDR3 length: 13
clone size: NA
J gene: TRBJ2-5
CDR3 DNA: TGTGCCAGCAGGGGACAGGGGACAGAGACCCAGTACTTC
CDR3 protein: CASRGQGTETQYF

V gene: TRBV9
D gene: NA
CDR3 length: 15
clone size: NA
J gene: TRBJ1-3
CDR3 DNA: TGCGCCAGCCGCGTAGGGGGGGGTACTGGAAACACCATATATTTT
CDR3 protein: CASRVGGGTGNTIYF

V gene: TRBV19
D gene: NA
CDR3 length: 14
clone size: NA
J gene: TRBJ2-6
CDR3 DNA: TGTGCCAGTAGTATAGGAGCCGGGGCCAACGTCCTGACTTTC
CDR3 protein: CASSIGAGANVLTF

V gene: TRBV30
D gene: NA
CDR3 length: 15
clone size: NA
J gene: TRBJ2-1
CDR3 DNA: TGTGCCTGGAGCCCGTTTCTTTCTTACTACAATGAGCAGTTCTTC
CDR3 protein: CAWSPFLSYYNEQFF

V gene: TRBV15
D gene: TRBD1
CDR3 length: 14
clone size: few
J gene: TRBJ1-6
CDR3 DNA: TGTGCCACCAGCTGGGACAGGGATAATTCACCCCTCCACTTT
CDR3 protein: CATSWDRDNSPLHF

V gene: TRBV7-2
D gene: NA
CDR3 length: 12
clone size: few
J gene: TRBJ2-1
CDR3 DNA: TGTGCCAGCAGCTGGGGGGTAAATGAGCAGTTCTTC
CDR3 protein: CASSWGVNEQFF

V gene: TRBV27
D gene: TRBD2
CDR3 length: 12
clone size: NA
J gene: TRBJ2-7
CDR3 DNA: TGTGCCAGCAGCTTCGGGACTAGCGAGCAGTACTTC
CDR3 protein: CASSFGTSEQYF

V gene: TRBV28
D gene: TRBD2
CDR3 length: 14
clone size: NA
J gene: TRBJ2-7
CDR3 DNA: TGTGCCAGCAGGGGGGGGACGGCGACCTACGAGCAGTACTTC
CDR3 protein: CASRGGTATYEQYF

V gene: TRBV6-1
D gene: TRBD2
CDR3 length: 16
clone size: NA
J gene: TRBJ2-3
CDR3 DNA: TGTGCCAGCAGTGAAATCCCAGCGGGAGGGCTAGATACGCAGTATTTT
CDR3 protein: CASSEIPAGGLDTQYF

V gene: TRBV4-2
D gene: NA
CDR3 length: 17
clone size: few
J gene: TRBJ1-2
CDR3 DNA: TGTGCCAGCAGACTGGGCGCCCGGTCCTATCAGAATTATGGCTACACCTTC
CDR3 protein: CASRLGARSYQNYGYTF